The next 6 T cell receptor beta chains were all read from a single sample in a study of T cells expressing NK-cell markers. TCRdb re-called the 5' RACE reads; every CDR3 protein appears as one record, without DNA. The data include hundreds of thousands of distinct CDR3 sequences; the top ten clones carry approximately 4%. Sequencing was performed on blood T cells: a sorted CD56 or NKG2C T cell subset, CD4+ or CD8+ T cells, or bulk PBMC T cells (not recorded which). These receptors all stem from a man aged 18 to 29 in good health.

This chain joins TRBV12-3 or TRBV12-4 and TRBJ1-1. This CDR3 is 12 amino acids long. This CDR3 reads CASSLAYSGAFF.

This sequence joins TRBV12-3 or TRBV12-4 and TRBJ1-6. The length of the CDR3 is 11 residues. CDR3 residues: CARESYSPLHF.

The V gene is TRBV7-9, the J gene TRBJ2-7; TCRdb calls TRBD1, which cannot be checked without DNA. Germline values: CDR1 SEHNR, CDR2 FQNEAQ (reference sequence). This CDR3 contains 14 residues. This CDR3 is CASSLGVTGSEQYF.

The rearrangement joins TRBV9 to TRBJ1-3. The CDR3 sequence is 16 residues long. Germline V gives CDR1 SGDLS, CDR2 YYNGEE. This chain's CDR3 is CASSARQVVTGNTIYF.

CDR3 amino acids: CASSYIPSGGTYNEQFF. The rearrangement joins TRBV5-1 to TRBJ2-1; there is no DNA to check the TCRdb D call of TRBD2. The CDR3 has 17 residues. Germline lookup yields CDR1 SGHRS and CDR2 YFSETQ.

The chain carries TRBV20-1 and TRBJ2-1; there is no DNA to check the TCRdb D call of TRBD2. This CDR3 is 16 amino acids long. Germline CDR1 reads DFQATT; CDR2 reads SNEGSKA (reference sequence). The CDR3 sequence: CSARDETSGIVYEQFF.